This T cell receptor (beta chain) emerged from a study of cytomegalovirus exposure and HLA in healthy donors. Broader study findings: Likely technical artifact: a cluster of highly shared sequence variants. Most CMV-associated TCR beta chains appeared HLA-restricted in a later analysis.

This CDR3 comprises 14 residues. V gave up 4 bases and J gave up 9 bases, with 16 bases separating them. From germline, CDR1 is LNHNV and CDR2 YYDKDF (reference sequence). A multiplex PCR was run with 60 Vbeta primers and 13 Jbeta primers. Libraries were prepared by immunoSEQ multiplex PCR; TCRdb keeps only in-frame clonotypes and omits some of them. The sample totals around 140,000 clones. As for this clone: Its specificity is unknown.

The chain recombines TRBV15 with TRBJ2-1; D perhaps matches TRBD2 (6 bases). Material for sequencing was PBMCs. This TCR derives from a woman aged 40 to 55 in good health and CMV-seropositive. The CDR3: CATSKYRGIGEQFF. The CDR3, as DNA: TGTGCCACCAGCAAGTATCGGGGGATAGGTGAGCAGTTCTTC.